The entry below gives a single T cell receptor (beta chain) sequence along with its context. Its antigen is still unknown. The repertoire was sequenced with immunoSEQ multiplex PCR; TCRdb's copy has only in-frame clones and lacks some. The data hold 130,000 or so clones, with 80% to 85% observed a single time. This specimen belongs to a study of cytotoxic CD8 clonotypes in ibrutinib-treated CLL. Study-wide background: Per sample, productive templates averaged almost 260,000 and productive rearrangements averaged about 100,000.

Study-wide findings and caveats: Patients showed higher baseline clonality than age-matched healthy donors, and it tracked circulating CD8+ T-cell counts. Clonality increased at ibrutinib response and stayed stable in sustained remission. At progression, however, it fell back toward baseline. Public clonotypes were uncommon and contracted or stayed stable on treatment.

Trimming removed 0 bases at V and 5 bases at J, with 16 bases between. This CDR3 spans 17 amino acids. The sample here was PBMCs, taken after 24 months of ibrutinib treatment. This clonotype originated in a human donor with chronic lymphocytic leukemia. The chain recombines TRBV6-7 with TRBJ1-4; D gene uncertain. TRBV6-7 is placed among ORFs of uncertain function. The CDR3 loop reads CASSYSRFPESNEKLFF. CDR3 nucleotides: TGTGCCAGCAGTTACTCTCGGTTTCCGGAATCAAATGAAAAACTGTTTTTT.